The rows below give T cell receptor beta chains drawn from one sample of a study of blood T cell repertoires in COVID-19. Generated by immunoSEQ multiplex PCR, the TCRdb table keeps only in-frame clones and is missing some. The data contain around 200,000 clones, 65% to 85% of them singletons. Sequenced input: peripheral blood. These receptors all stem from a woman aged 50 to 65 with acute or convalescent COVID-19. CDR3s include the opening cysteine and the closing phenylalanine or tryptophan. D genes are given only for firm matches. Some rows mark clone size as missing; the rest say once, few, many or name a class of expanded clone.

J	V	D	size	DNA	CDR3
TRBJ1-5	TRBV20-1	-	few	TGCAGTGCTAGTCAGTTAGGGGGTGATCAGCCCCAGCATTTT	CSASQLGGDQPQHF
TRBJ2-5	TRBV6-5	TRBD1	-	TGTGCCAGCAGAGTTCGACAGGGTAGGCAAGAGACCCAGTACTTC	CASRVRQGRQETQYF
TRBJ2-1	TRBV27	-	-	TGTGCCAGCAGTTCCTACTACAATGAGCAGTTCTTC	CASSSYYNEQFF
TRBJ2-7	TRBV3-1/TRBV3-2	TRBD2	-	TGTGCCAGCAGCCATCGCCTAGCGGGAGTTGAGGAGCAGTACTTC	CASSHRLAGVEEQYF
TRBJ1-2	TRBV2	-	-	TGTGCCAGCAGCCTTTCAGAGGGCATGGGCTATGGCTACACCTTC	CASSLSEGMGYGYTF
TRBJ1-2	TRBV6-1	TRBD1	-	TGTGCCAGCAGTGAATGGGGACAGGGAAATGTGTATGGCTACACCTTC	CASSEWGQGNVYGYTF
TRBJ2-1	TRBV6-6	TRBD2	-	TGTGCCAGCGCGGGACTAGCAGTTAATGAGCAGTTCTTC	CASAGLAVNEQFF
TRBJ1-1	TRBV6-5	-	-	TGTGCCAGCAGTTCCACACTGAACACTGAAGCTTTCTTT	CASSSTLNTEAFF
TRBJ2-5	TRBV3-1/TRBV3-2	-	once	TGTGCCAGCAGCCAGTGGGGCAGTCCTCGAGAGACCCAGTACTTC	CASSQWGSPRETQYF
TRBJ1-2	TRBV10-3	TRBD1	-	TGTGCCATCAGTGAGTCAGGGGGCGGTGGCTACACCTTC	CAISESGGGGYTF
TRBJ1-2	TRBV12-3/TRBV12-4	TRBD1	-	TGTGCCAGCAGTAGGACAGGGTACGGCTACACCTTC	CASSRTGYGYTF
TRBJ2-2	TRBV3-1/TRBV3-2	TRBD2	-	TGTGCCAGCACCTCGGGGGGGAACACCGGGGAGCTGTTTTTT	CASTSGGNTGELFF
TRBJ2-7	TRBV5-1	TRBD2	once	TGCGCCAGCAGCCTGGGGACTAGCGGGACTCCCTACGAGCAGTACTTC	CASSLGTSGTPYEQYF
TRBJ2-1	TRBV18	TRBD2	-	TGTGCCAGCTCACGGGGACTAGCTGGGTCCAATGATGAGCAGTTCTTC	CASSRGLAGSNDEQFF
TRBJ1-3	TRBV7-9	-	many	TGTGCCAGCAGCCCATCGGTCTCTGGAAACACCATATATTTT	CASSPSVSGNTIYF
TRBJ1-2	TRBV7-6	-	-	TGTGCCAGCAGCTCCTCTAGAGTAGGGCCCAGGGATGGCTACACCTTC	CASSSSRVGPRDGYTF
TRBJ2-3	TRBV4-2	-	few	TGTGCCAGCAGCCAAGACAGGGGTGGCACAGATACGCAGTATTTT	CASSQDRGGTDTQYF
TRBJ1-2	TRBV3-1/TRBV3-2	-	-	TGTGCCAGCAGCCAAGTTGCCGGGGGATCTAACTATGGCTACACCTTC	CASSQVAGGSNYGYTF
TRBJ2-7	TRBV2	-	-	TGTGCCAGCAGTCCATCGGACAGTAGCTACGAGCAGTACTTC	CASSPSDSSYEQYF
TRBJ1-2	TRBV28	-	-	TGTGCCAGCAGTTTAGAGGGGGGGAATGGCTACACCTTC	CASSLEGGNGYTF
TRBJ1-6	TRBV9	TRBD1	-	TGTGCCAGCAGCGAGGGACAGAGAAATTCACCCCTCCACTTT	CASSEGQRNSPLHF
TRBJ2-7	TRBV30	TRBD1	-	TGTGCCTGTCCCCGACAGGGACGCTCCTACGAGCAGTACTTC	CACPRQGRSYEQYF
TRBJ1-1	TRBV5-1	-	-	TGCGCCAGCAGCTTGAGCGGGACACTGAACACTGAAGCTTTCTTT	CASSLSGTLNTEAFF
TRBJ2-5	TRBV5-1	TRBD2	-	TGCGCCAGCAGCCCCGGGACTAGCGAAAATCAAGAGACCCAGTACTTC	CASSPGTSENQETQYF
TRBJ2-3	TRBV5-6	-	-	TGTGCCAGCAGCTTGTCAGGGGTCGGGCAGTATTTT	CASSLSGVGQYF
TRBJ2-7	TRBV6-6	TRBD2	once	TGTGCCAGCAGCCGAAGAGGCGGGGGGCAGATGGGCCACGAGCAGTACTTC	CASSRRGGGQMGHEQYF
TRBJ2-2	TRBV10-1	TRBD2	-	TGCGCCAGCAGTGTCTCTAGCGGGAGTCGGAGCACCGGGGAGCTGTTTTTT	CASSVSSGSRSTGELFF
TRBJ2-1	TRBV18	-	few	TGTGCCAGCTCACCACCAGGGGTCGGTGAGCAGTTCTTC	CASSPPGVGEQFF
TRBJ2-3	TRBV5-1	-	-	TGCGCCAGCAGGGCAGGTCTCACAGATACGCAGTATTTT	CASRAGLTDTQYF
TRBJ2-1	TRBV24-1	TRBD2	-	TGTGCCACGAGTGGATCCGGGACTAGCGGAATTAGCTCCTACAATGAGCAGTTCTTC	CATSGSGTSGISSYNEQFF
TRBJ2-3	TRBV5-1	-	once	TGCGCCAGCAGCGTCGGGACTAGCACAGATACGCAGTATTTT	CASSVGTSTDTQYF
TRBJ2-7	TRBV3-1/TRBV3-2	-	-	TGTGCCAGCAGCGACGGGGGCTCCTACGAGCAGTACTTC	CASSDGGSYEQYF